This T cell receptor beta chain was sequenced for a study of blood T cells in healthy people across ages (dated by TCRdb to the mid-2010s). A note on the overall study: In model experiments, template switching captured roughly one uniquely barcoded TCR beta cDNA molecule for every two T cells. The study analyzed two additional independent replicas of 1 million unique cDNA reads from the same blood draw for two donors, one aged 18 to 30 and one aged 80 or older. To avoid experimental bias, donors of different ages were distributed randomly across sequencing lanes. Using deep sequencing normalized with unique cDNA molecular identifiers, the study measured how TCR beta repertoire diversity changes with age. Four age groups were formed from the donors: young (average approximately 15 years), middle-aged (around 40), aged (about 68) and long-lived (roughly 88). Findings and caveats that apply to the study as a whole: Observed TCR beta diversity per million T cells fell roughly linearly with age, and a significant reduction was already apparent by age around 40. Estimates of total diversity from one million sequenced T cells were regarded as lower bounds and underestimates. A strong correlation was found between observed TCR beta diversity and the percentage of naive T cells measured by flow cytometry. The long-lived group showed more naive CD4+ T cells, fewer expanded clones and increased TCR diversity than the aged group, suggesting age selection. Because profiling used bulk unsorted PBMCs, naive and antigen-experienced compartments could not be compared conclusively. Because donor CMV infection status was unknown, age-related changes in expanded clonotypes were potentially confounded.

The 39 donors, aged about 6 to 90 years, were systemically healthy Caucasian individuals from Russia. Ten milliliters of peripheral blood were collected from each donor into EDTA-treated Vacutainer tubes. Ficoll-Paque density-gradient centrifugation was used to isolate PBMCs, with at least 7 million per sample. Total RNA, at least 5.5 micrograms per sample, was extracted from PBMCs with Trizol reagent. Naive CD45RAhigh/CD27high T cell percentages were measured by flow cytometry on a PBMC aliquot from every donor. In regard to this clonotype: Its antigen is still unknown. No base quality values were provided; no much bigger clone lies one nucleotide off.

For CDR1 and CDR2, the germline V gene (reference sequence) lists DFQATT and SNEGSKA. From V the trimming removes 4 bases and from J it removes 4 bases, while the gene matches leave 17 bases of the junction unaccounted for. From cysteine to phenylalanine, the CDR3 is 17 amino acids long. Kept here is only the CDR3 DNA, which spans 51 bases and is read in frame from base 1. The method behind the library was 5' RACE. The sample was run on an Illumina HiSeq 2500. A second PCR of roughly 6 to 12 cycles was performed with a sample-barcoded 5' primer and a J-beta primer mix. A template-switch 5' adaptor carrying 12 random nucleotides introduced a unique molecular identifier onto each TCR beta cDNA molecule. Each sample yielded at least 2.5 million CDR3-containing paired-end reads. All of the RNA was converted into first-strand cDNA using the Mint cDNA synthesis kit, with a TRBC-specific oligonucleotide serving as the primer. All cDNA was treated with uracil-DNA glycosylase and then went through a first 18-cycle PCR with the universal primers M1SS and BC2_uni_R. On the study's bioinformatics: For normalization, 1 million high-quality reads, each with a distinct molecular identifier, were randomly selected from each sample. Instead of being binned into consensus sequences, reads with shared molecular identifiers were discarded. MiTCR, run with a Q25 quality threshold and the strictest error-elimination algorithm, handled CDR3 identification, clonotype clustering and error correction. Lower-bound total TCR beta diversity was estimated with a nonparametric unseen species model using Euler transformation. The public reads were reprocessed in TCRdb via fastp at Q25 and MiXCR, keeping in-frame beta chains. Rows matching on CDR3 protein sequence are summarized as one entry with the most common DNA and genes. The V and J calls were determined by TCRdb, not by the authors. For this sample there are over 600,000 distinct CDR3 sequences; around 21% appear just once. The top ten clones comprise 3% to 4.5% of the sample.

The V and J genes are TRBV20-1 and TRBJ2-3, with TRBD2 identical over 7 junction bases. The TCR was taken from a man in his 70s in good health. The sample consisted of blood. The CDR3 region: CSAIGVELASGADTQYF. Read as DNA, the sequence is TGCAGTGCTATAGGGGTGGAACTAGCGAGCGGCGCAGATACGCAGTATTTT.